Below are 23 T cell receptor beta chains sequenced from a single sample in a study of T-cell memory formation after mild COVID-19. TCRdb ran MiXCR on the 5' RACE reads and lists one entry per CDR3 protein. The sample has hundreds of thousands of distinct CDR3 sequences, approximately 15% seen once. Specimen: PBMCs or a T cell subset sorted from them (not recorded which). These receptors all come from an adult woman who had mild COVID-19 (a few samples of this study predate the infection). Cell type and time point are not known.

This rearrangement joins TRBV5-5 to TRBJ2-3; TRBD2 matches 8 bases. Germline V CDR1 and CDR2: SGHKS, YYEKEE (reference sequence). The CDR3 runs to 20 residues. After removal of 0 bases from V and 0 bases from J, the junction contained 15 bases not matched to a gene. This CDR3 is CASSLDLRSRVAGSTDTQYF. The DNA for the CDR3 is TGTGCCAGCAGCTTGGACCTCCGAAGTAGGGTAGCGGGGAGCACAGATACGCAGTATTTT.

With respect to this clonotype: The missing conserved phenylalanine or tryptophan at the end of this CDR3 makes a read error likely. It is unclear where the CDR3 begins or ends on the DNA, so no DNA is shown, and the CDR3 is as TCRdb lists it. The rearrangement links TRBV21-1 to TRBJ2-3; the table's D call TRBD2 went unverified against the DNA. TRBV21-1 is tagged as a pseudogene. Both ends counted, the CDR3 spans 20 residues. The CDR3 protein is CASSKGTSGGAWIRSILAQE.

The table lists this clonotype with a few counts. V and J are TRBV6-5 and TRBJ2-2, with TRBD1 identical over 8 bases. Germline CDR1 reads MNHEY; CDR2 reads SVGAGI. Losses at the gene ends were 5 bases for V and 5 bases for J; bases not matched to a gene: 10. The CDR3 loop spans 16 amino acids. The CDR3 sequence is CASSTTGDAITGELFF. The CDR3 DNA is TGTGCCAGCAGTACGACAGGGGACGCGATTACCGGGGAGCTGTTTTTT.

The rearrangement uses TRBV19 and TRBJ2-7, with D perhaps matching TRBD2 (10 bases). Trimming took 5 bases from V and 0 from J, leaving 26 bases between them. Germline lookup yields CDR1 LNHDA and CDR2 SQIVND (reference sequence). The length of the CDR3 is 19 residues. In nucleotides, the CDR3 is TGTGCCAGTAGTGGGACAGGGAAGGTAGCGGGAGGCTTCTCCTACGAGCAGTACTTC. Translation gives CASSGTGKVAGGFSYEQYF.

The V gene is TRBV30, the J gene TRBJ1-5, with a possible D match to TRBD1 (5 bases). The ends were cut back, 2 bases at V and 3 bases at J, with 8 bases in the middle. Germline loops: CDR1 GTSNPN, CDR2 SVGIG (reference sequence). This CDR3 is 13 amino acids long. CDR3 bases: TGTGCCTGGAGTTCAGGGAACAATCAGCCCCAGCATTTT. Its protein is CAWSSGNNQPQHF.

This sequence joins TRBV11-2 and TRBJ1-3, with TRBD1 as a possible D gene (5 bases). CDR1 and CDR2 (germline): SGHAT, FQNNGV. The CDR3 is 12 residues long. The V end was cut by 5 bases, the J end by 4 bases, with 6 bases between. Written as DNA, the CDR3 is TGTGCCAGCAGCAACAGGGGAAACACCATATATTTT. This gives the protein CASSNRGNTIYF.

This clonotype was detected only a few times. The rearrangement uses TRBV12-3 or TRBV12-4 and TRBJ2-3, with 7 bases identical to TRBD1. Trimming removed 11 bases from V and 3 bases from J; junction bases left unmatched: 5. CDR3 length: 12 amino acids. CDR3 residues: CADRASTDTQYF. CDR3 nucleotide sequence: TGTGCCGACAGGGCGTCGACAGATACGCAGTATTTT.

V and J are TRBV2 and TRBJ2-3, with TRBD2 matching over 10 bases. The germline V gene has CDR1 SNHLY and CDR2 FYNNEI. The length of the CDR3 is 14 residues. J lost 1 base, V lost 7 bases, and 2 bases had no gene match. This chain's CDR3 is CASKTSGGTDTQYF. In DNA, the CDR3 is TGTGCCAGCAAAACTAGCGGGGGCACAGATACGCAGTATTTT.

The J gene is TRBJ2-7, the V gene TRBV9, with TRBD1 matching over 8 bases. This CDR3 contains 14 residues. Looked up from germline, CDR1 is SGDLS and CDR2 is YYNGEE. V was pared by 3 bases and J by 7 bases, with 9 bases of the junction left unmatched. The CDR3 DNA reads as TGTGCCAGCAGCGCGGGACAGGCCACCCTAGAGCAGTACTTC. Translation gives CASSAGQATLEQYF.

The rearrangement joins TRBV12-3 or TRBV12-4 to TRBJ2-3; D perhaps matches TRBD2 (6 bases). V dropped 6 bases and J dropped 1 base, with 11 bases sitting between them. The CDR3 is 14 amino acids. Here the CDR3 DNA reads TGTGCCAGCAGCGGGAGTCGTCGCACAGATACGCAGTATTTT. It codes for CASSGSRRTDTQYF.

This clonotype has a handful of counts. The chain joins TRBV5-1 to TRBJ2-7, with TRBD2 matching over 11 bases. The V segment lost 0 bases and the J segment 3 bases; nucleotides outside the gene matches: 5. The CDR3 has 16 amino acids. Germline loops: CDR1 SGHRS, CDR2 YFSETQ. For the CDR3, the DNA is TGCGCCAGCAGCTTGGAGGGACTAGCGGTAAGCTACGAGCAGTACTTC. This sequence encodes CASSLEGLAVSYEQYF.

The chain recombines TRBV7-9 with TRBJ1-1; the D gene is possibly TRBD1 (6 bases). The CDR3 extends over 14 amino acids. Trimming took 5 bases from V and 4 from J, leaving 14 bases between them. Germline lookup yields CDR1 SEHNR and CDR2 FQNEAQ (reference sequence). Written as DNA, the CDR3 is TGTGCCAGCAGCCGAGGGGGGTGGAGCACTGAAGCTTTCTTT. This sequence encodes CASSRGGWSTEAFF.

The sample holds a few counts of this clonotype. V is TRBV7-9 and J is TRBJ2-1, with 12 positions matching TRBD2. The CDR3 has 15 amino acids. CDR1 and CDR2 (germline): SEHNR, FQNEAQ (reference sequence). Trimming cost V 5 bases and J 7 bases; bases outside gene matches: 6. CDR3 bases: TGTGCCAGCAGCCGGACTAGCGGGAATGGGAATGAGCAGTTCTTC. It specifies CASSRTSGNGNEQFF.

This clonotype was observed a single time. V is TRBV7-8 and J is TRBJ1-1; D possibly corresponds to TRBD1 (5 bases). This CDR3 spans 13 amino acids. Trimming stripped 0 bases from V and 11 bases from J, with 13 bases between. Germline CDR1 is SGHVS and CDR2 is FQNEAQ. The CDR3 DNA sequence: TGTGCCAGCAGCTTAGCGGGGGGGATTAGCGCTTTCTTT. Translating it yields CASSLAGGISAFF.

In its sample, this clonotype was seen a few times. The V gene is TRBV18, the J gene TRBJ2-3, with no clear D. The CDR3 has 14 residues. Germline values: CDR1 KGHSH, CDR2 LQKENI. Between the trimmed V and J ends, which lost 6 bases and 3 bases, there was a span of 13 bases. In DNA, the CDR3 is TGTGCCAGCTCCCTCCATCCGCGGACAGATACGCAGTATTTT. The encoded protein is CASSLHPRTDTQYF.

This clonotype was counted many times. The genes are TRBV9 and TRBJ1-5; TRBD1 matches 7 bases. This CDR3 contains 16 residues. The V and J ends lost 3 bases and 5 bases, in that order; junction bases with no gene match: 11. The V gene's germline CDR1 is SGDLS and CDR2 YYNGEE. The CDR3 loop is CASSATGQVGDQPQHF. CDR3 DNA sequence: TGTGCCAGCAGCGCTACCGGACAGGTGGGGGATCAGCCCCAGCATTTT.

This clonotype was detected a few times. The CDR3 nucleotides read TGTGCCAGCACCGACTCCTTCCAGCAGTACTTC. Amino acids: CASTDSFQQYF. The V gene is TRBV6-1, the J gene TRBJ2-7; D gene ambiguous. V lost 7 bases and J lost 8, with 12 bases in between. CDR3 length: 11 amino acids. Germline CDR1 MNHNS, CDR2 SASEGT.

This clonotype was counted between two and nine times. This CDR3 reads CASSLWVASNTEAFF. CDR3 nucleotides: TGTGCCAGCAGCTTGTGGGTGGCCTCGAACACTGAAGCTTTCTTT. The chain is built from TRBV5-4 and TRBJ1-1; D call uncertain. From germline, CDR1 is SGHNT and CDR2 YYREEE (reference sequence). The length of the CDR3 is 15 residues. V was clipped by 1 base and J by 1 base, with 11 bases between them.

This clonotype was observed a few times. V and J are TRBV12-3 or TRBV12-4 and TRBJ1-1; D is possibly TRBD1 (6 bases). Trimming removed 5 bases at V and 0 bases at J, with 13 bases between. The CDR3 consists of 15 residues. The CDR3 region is CASSGWTAMNTEAFF. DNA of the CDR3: TGTGCCAGCAGTGGGTGGACAGCCATGAACACTGAAGCTTTCTTT.

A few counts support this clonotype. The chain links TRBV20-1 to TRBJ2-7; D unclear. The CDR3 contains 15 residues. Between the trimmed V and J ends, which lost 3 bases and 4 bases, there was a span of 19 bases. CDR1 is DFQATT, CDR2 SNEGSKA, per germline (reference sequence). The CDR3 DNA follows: TGCAGTGCTAGTTTTAAGGGCAGATTATCATACGAGCAGTACTTC. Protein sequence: CSASFKGRLSYEQYF.

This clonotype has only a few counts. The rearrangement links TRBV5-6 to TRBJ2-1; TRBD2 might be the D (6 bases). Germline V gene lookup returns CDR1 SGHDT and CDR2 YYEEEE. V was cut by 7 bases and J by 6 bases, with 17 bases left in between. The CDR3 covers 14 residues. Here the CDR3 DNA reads TGTGCCAGCCCTGGGGGGAGGAGCGTCAATGAGCAGTTCTTC. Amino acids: CASPGGRSVNEQFF.

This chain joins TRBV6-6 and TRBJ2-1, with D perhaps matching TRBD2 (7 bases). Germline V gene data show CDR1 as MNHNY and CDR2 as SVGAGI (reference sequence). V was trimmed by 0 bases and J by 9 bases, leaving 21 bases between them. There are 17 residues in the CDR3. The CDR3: CASSYSGGASGNFEQFF. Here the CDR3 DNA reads TGTGCCAGCAGTTACTCAGGGGGGGCTAGCGGCAATTTTGAGCAGTTCTTC.

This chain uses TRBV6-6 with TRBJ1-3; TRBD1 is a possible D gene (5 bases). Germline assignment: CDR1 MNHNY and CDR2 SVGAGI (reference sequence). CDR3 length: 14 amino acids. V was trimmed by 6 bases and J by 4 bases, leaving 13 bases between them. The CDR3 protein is CASSPGTPGNTIYF. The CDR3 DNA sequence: TGTGCCAGCAGCCCCGGGACCCCGGGAAACACCATATATTTT.